This entry describes one T cell receptor beta chain. PCR amplification relied on 60 Vbeta primers (plus 13 Jbeta primers). Here immunoSEQ multiplex PCR was the method, and the copy in TCRdb shows in-frame clones only, minus some. The data show hundreds of thousands of clones, approximately 90% seen once. These data are taken from a study of cytomegalovirus exposure and HLA in healthy donors. Deletions cut 0 bases from V and 4 bases from J, with 13 bases between. The CDR3 length is 15 residues. Germline V lookup: CDR1 SGDLS, CDR2 YYNGEE. The V and J genes are TRBV9 and TRBJ1-2; D uncertain. This TCR derives from a woman between 18 and 29 years old in good health and CMV-seronegative. Sequenced input: PBMCs. This CDR3 is CASSVDEGIGYGYTF. The CDR3 nucleotides read TGTGCCAGCAGCGTAGATGAGGGTATCGGCTATGGCTACACCTTC.